This entry describes one TCR beta chain. This entry is derived from a study of blood T cell repertoires in COVID-19. Study as a whole: PBMCs, B-cell-depleted T cells, or T cells were the source of the cDNA or gDNA that made up the material.

The germline gives CDR1 LNHDA, CDR2 SQIVND (reference sequence). V shed 5 bases and J 8 bases; nucleotides not matched to a gene: 12. The CDR3 is made up of 15 amino acids. In the original processing: Researchers report that nucleated cell counts were estimated from reference gene primer amplification. Profiling relied on immunoSEQ multiplex PCR, and the TCRdb table lists in-frame clones only, not all of them. The DNA gave D and trimming, while V, J and clone size come from that table. The sample includes 250,000 to 350,000 clones, around 89% seen only once; the top ten take more than 0.75%. The TCR sequence derives from a man aged 25-45 years with acute or convalescent COVID-19. The source material was peripheral blood. This chain joins TRBV19 and TRBJ1-2; 9 positions agree with TRBD1. The CDR3 nucleotides read TGTGCCAGTAGTCGGACAGGGGTTTCAGCTGAAGGCTACACCTTC. As protein: CASSRTGVSAEGYTF.